What follows describes a single T cell receptor (beta chain). Antigen specificity is unknown. The sample comes from a study of response to subunit inactivated influenza vaccine. General observations from the study: After each seasonal influenza vaccination, few new T cells are recruited, the authors suggested.

Germline CDR1 is ENHRY and CDR2 is SYGVKD. V lost 2 bases, J lost 7 bases, and 12 bases lay in between. The CDR3 length is 14 residues. A single record per CDR3 protein comes from TCRdb applying MiXCR to the RT-PCR reads. The data show more than 150,000 distinct CDR3 sequences, around 9.2% seen once. Here the sequenced sample was non-naive T cells sorted from PBMCs, taken on the day of vaccination. The V gene is TRBV10-3, the J gene TRBJ2-1; D is unresolved. The sequence came from a man aged 50-59 years who received an inactivated influenza vaccine. The CDR3 bases are TGTGCCATCAGTGAGGACCCCGGAAGTAATGAGCAGTTCTTC. Protein sequence: CAISEDPGSNEQFF.